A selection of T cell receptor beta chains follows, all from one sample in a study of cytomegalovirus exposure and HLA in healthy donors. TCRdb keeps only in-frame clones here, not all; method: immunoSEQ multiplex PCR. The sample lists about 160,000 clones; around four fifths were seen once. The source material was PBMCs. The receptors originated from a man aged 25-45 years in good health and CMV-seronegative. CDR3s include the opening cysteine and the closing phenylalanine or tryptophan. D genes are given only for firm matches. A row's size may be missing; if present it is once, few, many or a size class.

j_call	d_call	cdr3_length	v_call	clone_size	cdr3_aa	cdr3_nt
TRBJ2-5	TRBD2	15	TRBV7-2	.	CASSLDRLAGGTQYF	TGTGCCAGCAGCTTAGATCGTTTAGCGGGAGGGACCCAGTACTTC
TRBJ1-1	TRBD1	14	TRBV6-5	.	CASSYGQGAPEAFF	TGTGCCAGCAGTTACGGACAGGGGGCGCCTGAAGCTTTCTTT
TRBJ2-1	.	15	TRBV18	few	CASSPEGPVFWEQFF	TGTGCCAGCTCACCCGAGGGCCCGGTGTTCTGGGAGCAGTTCTTC
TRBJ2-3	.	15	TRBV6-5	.	CASSYLDSSTDTQYF	TGTGCCAGCAGTTACTTAGATTCCAGCACAGATACGCAGTATTTT
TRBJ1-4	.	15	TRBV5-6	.	CASSPRQVNNEKLFF	TGTGCCAGCAGCCCGAGACAGGTTAATAATGAAAAACTGTTTTTT
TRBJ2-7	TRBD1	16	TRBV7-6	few	CASSLAGGDRGYEQYF	TGTGCCAGCAGCTTAGCCGGCGGGGACAGGGGGTACGAGCAGTACTTC
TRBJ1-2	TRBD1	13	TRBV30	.	CAWSPGGDYGYTF	TGTGCCTGGAGTCCAGGGGGCGACTATGGCTACACCTTC
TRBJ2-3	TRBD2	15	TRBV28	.	CASSIGLAVTDTQYF	TGTGCCAGCAGTATAGGACTAGCGGTCACAGATACGCAGTATTTT
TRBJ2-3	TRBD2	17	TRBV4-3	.	CASSQDLASGNSDTQYF	TGCGCCAGCAGCCAAGATCTGGCTAGCGGGAACTCAGATACGCAGTATTTT
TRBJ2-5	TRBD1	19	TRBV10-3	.	CAISPSPGQAPVGGETQYF	TGTGCCATCAGCCCCAGCCCGGGACAGGCCCCGGTTGGGGGGGAGACCCAGTACTTC
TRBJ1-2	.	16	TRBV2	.	CASSEAPTLANYGYTF	TGTGCCAGCAGTGAAGCGCCGACACTCGCTAACTATGGCTACACCTTC
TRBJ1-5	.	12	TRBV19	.	CASNQGSQPQHF	TGTGCCAGTAACCAGGGGAGTCAGCCCCAGCATTTT
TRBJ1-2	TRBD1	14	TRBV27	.	CASSKLDRADGYTF	TGTGCCAGCAGTAAACTGGACAGGGCCGATGGCTACACCTTC
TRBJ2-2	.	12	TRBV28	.	CASTTGSGELFF	TGTGCCAGCACCACAGGGTCCGGGGAGCTGTTTTTT
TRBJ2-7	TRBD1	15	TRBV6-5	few	CASSYSLTGGNEQYF	TGTGCCAGCAGTTACTCGTTGACAGGGGGTAACGAGCAGTACTTC
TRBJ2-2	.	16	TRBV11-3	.	CASSSHPSGGTGELFF	TGTGCCAGCAGCTCCCACCCGAGCGGCGGCACCGGGGAGCTGTTTTTT
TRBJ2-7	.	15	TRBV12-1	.	CASSNNTSGFYEQYF	TGTGCCAGCAGCAACAACACTAGCGGGTTCTACGAGCAGTACTTC
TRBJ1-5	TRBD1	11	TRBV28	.	CASSRRDSQHF	TGTGCCAGCAGTAGGAGGGACAGCCAGCATTTT
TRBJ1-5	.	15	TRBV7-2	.	CASSTRGGGNQPQHF	TGTGCCAGCAGCACGAGAGGGGGGGGCAATCAGCCCCAGCATTTT
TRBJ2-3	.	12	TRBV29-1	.	CSARQGGDTQYF	TGCAGCGCTCGCCAGGGGGGAGATACGCAGTATTTT
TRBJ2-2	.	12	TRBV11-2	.	CASSLFSGELFF	TGTGCCAGCAGCTTATTCTCTGGGGAGCTGTTTTTT
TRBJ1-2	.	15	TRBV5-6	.	CASSSLKLGQYGYTF	TGTGCCAGCAGTTCTCTAAAATTGGGACAATACGGCTACACCTTC
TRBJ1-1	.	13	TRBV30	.	CAWSVQSGAEAFF	TGTGCCTGGAGTGTACAATCAGGGGCTGAAGCTTTCTTT
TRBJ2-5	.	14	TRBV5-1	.	CASSLNGPQETQYF	TGCGCCAGCAGCTTGAATGGGCCACAAGAGACCCAGTACTTC
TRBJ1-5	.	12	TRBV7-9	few	CASSPEDQPQHF	TGTGCCAGCAGCCCCGAGGATCAGCCCCAGCATTTT